What follows describes a single T cell receptor (beta chain). As yet, its antigen is unknown. This entry is derived from a study of beta chain features in type 1 diabetes. The entirety of the isolated RNA underwent reverse transcription, so expressed TCRB transcripts were sequenced. Sequenced by immunoSEQ multiplex PCR; TCRdb stores in-frame clones only, minus some. The sample lists 230,000 or so clones, 16% occurring once. Points from the study as a whole: Type 1 diabetes patients showed a moderate but significant shortening of TCRB CDR3s in all four CD4+ subsets.

This CDR3 has 18 residues. Germline V CDR1 and CDR2: LNHNV, YYDKDF (reference sequence). V was clipped by 5 bases and J by 1 base; unmatched bases: 14. The chain couples TRBV15 to TRBJ2-3, with 8 bases fitting TRBD1. The sequenced sample was naive CD4+ T cells from blood. The clonotype originates from a man aged 25 to 40 with type 1 diabetes. CDR3 loop: CATSGFYLDRGRTDTQYF. The CDR3 DNA reads TGTGCCACCAGCGGTTTCTATCTCGACAGGGGCCGCACAGATACGCAGTATTTT.